These 22 T cell receptor beta chains share one sample of origin, sequenced in a study of cytomegalovirus exposure and HLA in healthy donors. Amplification used 60 Vbeta primers and 13 Jbeta primers. The data were produced by immunoSEQ multiplex PCR, yet TCRdb's version contains in-frame clones alone and is incomplete. The repertoire holds some 70,000 clones, with roughly 79% as singletons. Source material: PBMCs. The receptors derive from a man in his fifties in good health and CMV-seronegative.

The chain couples TRBV5-5 to TRBJ2-7, with 12 bases aligning to TRBD2. The V and J ends lost 5 bases and 1 base, in that order; junction bases with no gene match: 4. Germline values: CDR1 SGHKS, CDR2 YYEKEE (reference sequence). The CDR3 is made up of 15 amino acids. The chain's CDR3 is CASRRTSGVSYEQYF. The DNA of the CDR3 is TGTGCCAGCAGAAGGACTAGCGGGGTTTCCTACGAGCAGTACTTC.

V and J are TRBV19 and TRBJ2-2; possibly TRBD1 for D (5 bases). The CDR3 loop spans 13 amino acids. Germline values: CDR1 LNHDA, CDR2 SQIVND (reference sequence). The V and J ends lost 9 bases and 1 base respectively, with 9 bases between them. The CDR3 DNA reads TGTGCCAGCAGGGATGGGAACACCGGGGAGCTGTTTTTT. Amino acids: CASRDGNTGELFF.

The chain links TRBV2 to TRBJ2-7; D may be TRBD1 (5 bases). The V end lost 2 bases, the J end lost 1 base, and 21 bases lay between the germline ends. Per the germline V gene, CDR1 is SNHLY and CDR2 is FYNNEI. The CDR3 extends over 18 amino acids. CDR3 DNA sequence: TGTGCCAGCAGTGAACCTAGGCCCGGCAGGGATACGTCCTACGAGCAGTACTTC. This gives the protein CASSEPRPGRDTSYEQYF.

This rearrangement joins TRBV30 to TRBJ1-2; weak D call: TRBD1 (6 bases). Trimming removed 4 bases at V and 6 bases at J, with 15 bases between. The germline gives CDR1 GTSNPN, CDR2 SVGIG (reference sequence). The CDR3 runs 13 residues. CDR3 sequence: CAWTLGGANGYTF. The CDR3, as DNA: TGTGCCTGGACCCTCGGGGGGGCGAATGGCTACACCTTC.

The chain uses TRBV4-1 and TRBJ2-1, with 11 bases aligning to TRBD2. The CDR3 spans 17 residues. J was trimmed by 11 bases and V by 0 bases; bases with no gene match: 12. Germline V gene sequence: CDR1 MGHRA, CDR2 YSYEKL. CDR3 nucleotide sequence: TGCGCCAGCAGCCAAGAAGGCTCAGGGACTAGCGGACAACAGCAGTTCTTC. Encoded protein: CASSQEGSGTSGQQQFF.

This chain joins TRBV11-3 and TRBJ2-1, with TRBD2 identical over 7 bases. The V and J ends lost 1 base and 5 bases, in that order; junction bases with no gene match: 5. CDR1 and CDR2 (germline): SGHNT, YENEEA. The CDR3 loop spans 15 amino acids. In DNA, the CDR3 is TGTGCCAGCAGCTTAGGGGTGACTAGCCACAATGAGCAGTTCTTC. It specifies CASSLGVTSHNEQFF.

This chain joins TRBV30 and TRBJ2-7, with 10 bases matching TRBD2. The CDR3 totals 14 residues. The V gene end was trimmed by 2 bases and the J gene end by 6 bases; junction bases not matched to a gene: 7. Germline CDR1 GTSNPN, CDR2 SVGIG (reference sequence). CDR3 nucleotides: TGTGCCTGGAGTCTAGCGGGAGCAAGGGTCGAGCAGTACTTC. It codes for CAWSLAGARVEQYF.

V usage is TRBV29-1 and J usage is TRBJ2-6; tentative D call: TRBD1 (6 bases). The CDR3 runs to 14 residues. From germline, CDR1 is SQVTM and CDR2 ANQGSEA. V shed 2 bases and J shed 9 bases, with 14 bases lying between them. The CDR3 is CSVERGQLYNVLTF. CDR3 in DNA: TGCAGCGTTGAAAGAGGACAGTTATACAACGTCCTGACTTTC.

This rearrangement joins TRBV6-5 to TRBJ1-2; D remains ambiguous. The germline CDR1 and CDR2 sequences are MNHEY and SVGAGI. Trimming left V 10 bases short and J 2 bases short, with 14 bases between. The CDR3 sequence is 13 residues long. The CDR3 here is CAIRPSSNYGYTF. CDR3 nucleotides: TGTGCCATTCGGCCATCTAGCAACTATGGCTACACCTTC.

This chain joins TRBV10-3 and TRBJ1-2; unclear D gene. CDR3 length equals 13 residues. V lost 7 bases to trimming and J lost 8 bases, with 17 bases between them. Germline-derived CDR1 and CDR2 are ENHRY and SYGVKD. The CDR3 region is CAITLGEGSGYTF. CDR3 nucleotide sequence: TGTGCCATCACTCTCGGGGAGGGTAGCGGCTACACCTTC.

This clone occurred many times. The V and J genes are TRBV12-5 and TRBJ1-1; D gene uncertain. CDR3 length: 15 amino acids. The ends were cut back, 5 bases at V and 0 bases at J, with 13 bases in the middle. Germline V gene data show CDR1 as LGHNT and CDR2 as FRNRAP. The CDR3, as DNA: TGTGCTAGTGGTCGAAGCGAGCGAATGAACACTGAAGCTTTCTTT. It codes for CASGRSERMNTEAFF.

A single count supports this clone. V is TRBV6-5 and J is TRBJ1-3, with unresolved D. V dropped 5 bases and J dropped 0 bases, with 8 bases sitting between them. Germline V gene sequence: CDR1 MNHEY, CDR2 SVGAGI. There are 14 residues in the CDR3. The CDR3 DNA sequence: TGTGCCAGCAGTCGTCGGTCCTCTGGAAACACCATATATTTT. Translation gives CASSRRSSGNTIYF.

The chain combines TRBV28 with TRBJ2-7; weak D call: TRBD2 (5 bases). Trimming pared 6 bases from V and 6 bases from J, leaving 9 bases between. Germline V gene data show CDR1 as MDHEN and CDR2 as SYDVKM. The length of the CDR3 is 11 residues. This CDR3 reads CASSEGVEQYF. CDR3 nucleotides: TGTGCCAGCAGCGAGGGAGTCGAGCAGTACTTC.

V usage is TRBV5-1 and J usage is TRBJ1-4; maybe TRBD1 (5 bases). V lost 5 bases to trimming and J lost 0 bases, with 5 bases between them. The CDR3 totals 13 residues. Per the germline V gene, CDR1 is SGHRS and CDR2 is YFSETQ. CDR3 residues: CASRGATNEKLFF. Written as DNA, the CDR3 is TGCGCCAGCAGAGGGGCAACTAATGAAAAACTGTTTTTT.

The chain uses TRBV18 and TRBJ1-1, with a tentative D call TRBD1 (5 bases). Trimming cost V 1 base and J 5 bases, with 11 bases left between them. CDR1 and CDR2 from the germline V gene are KGHSH and LQKENI. CDR3 length: 14 amino acids. The CDR3 reads CASSPQGFGTEAFF. CDR3 nucleotide sequence: TGTGCCAGCTCACCACAGGGGTTTGGAACTGAAGCTTTCTTT. The full variable domain, its missing parts supplied by reference TRBV18 and TRBJ1-1, is NAGVMQNPRHLVRRRGQEARLRCSPMKGHSHVYWYRQLPEEGLKFMVYLQKENIIDESGMPKERFSAEFPKEGPSILRIQQVVRGDSAAYFCASSPQGFGTEAFFGQGTRLTVV.

The chain employs TRBV19 and TRBJ2-3; 12 bases match TRBD1. Germline lookup yields CDR1 LNHDA and CDR2 SQIVND (reference sequence). The ends lost 5 bases at V and 4 bases at J; junction bases unmatched: 13. The CDR3 is 18 residues long. The CDR3 region is CASSLRLGTGGPSDTQYF. The CDR3 bases are TGTGCCAGTAGTTTAAGGCTGGGGACAGGGGGCCCTTCAGATACGCAGTATTTT.

The chain combines TRBV6-5 with TRBJ2-7; D ambiguous. Germline CDR1 reads MNHEY; CDR2 reads SVGAGI. The CDR3 has 13 residues. V lost 0 bases and J 3 bases, leaving 6 bases between the germline ends. The CDR3 region has the DNA TGTGCCAGCAGTTACTCAAGCTTCTACGAGCAGTACTTC. Its translation: CASSYSSFYEQYF.

V gene TRBV9 combines with J gene TRBJ1-5, with 8 positions matching TRBD1. Germline assignment: CDR1 SGDLS and CDR2 YYNGEE. The CDR3 runs to 15 residues. The junction had 3 bases not matched to a gene; V was cut back by 0 bases and J by 4 bases. CDR3 sequence (DNA): TGTGCCAGCAGCGTAGGGGACAGGATTAATCAGCCCCAGCATTTT. Its translation is CASSVGDRINQPQHF.

In this sample, this clone turned up a few times. The V and J genes are TRBV7-9 and TRBJ2-7; D is undetermined. V was pared by 5 bases and J by 5 bases, with 10 bases between. This CDR3 has 12 amino acids. Germline V gene lookup returns CDR1 SEHNR and CDR2 FQNEAQ (reference sequence). CDR3 protein: CASSPSRNEQYF. Written as DNA, the CDR3 is TGTGCCAGCAGCCCGTCCAGGAACGAGCAGTACTTC.

The rearrangement links TRBV9 to TRBJ1-1; 10 bases map to TRBD1. The CDR3 has 14 amino acids. V lost 2 bases, J lost 6 bases, and 4 bases stayed unmatched. The germline gives CDR1 SGDLS, CDR2 YYNGEE. CDR3 sequence: CASSVGTGEPEAFF. CDR3 DNA sequence: TGTGCCAGCAGCGTGGGGACAGGGGAGCCTGAAGCTTTCTTT.

The J gene is TRBJ2-1, the V gene TRBV7-2; 9 nucleotides agree with TRBD1. With V trimmed by 1 base and J by 8 bases, 6 bases remained unmatched. Germline V gene data show CDR1 as SGHTA and CDR2 as FQGNSA. This CDR3 is built from 15 residues. The CDR3 DNA reads TGTGCCAGCAGCTTAGACAGGGGGCTAAGAGATGAGCAGTTCTTC. Encoded protein: CASSLDRGLRDEQFF.

The genes are TRBV6-6 and TRBJ1-1; TRBD1 might be the D (6 bases). In germline, CDR1 is MNHNY, CDR2 SVGAGI (reference sequence). Deletions cut 5 bases from V and 7 bases from J, with 20 bases between. The CDR3 has 15 amino acids. CDR3 coding DNA: TGTGCCAGCAGTCCCACCCTTCGGGGGGCGGTTGAAGCTTTCTTT. Protein sequence: CASSPTLRGAVEAFF.